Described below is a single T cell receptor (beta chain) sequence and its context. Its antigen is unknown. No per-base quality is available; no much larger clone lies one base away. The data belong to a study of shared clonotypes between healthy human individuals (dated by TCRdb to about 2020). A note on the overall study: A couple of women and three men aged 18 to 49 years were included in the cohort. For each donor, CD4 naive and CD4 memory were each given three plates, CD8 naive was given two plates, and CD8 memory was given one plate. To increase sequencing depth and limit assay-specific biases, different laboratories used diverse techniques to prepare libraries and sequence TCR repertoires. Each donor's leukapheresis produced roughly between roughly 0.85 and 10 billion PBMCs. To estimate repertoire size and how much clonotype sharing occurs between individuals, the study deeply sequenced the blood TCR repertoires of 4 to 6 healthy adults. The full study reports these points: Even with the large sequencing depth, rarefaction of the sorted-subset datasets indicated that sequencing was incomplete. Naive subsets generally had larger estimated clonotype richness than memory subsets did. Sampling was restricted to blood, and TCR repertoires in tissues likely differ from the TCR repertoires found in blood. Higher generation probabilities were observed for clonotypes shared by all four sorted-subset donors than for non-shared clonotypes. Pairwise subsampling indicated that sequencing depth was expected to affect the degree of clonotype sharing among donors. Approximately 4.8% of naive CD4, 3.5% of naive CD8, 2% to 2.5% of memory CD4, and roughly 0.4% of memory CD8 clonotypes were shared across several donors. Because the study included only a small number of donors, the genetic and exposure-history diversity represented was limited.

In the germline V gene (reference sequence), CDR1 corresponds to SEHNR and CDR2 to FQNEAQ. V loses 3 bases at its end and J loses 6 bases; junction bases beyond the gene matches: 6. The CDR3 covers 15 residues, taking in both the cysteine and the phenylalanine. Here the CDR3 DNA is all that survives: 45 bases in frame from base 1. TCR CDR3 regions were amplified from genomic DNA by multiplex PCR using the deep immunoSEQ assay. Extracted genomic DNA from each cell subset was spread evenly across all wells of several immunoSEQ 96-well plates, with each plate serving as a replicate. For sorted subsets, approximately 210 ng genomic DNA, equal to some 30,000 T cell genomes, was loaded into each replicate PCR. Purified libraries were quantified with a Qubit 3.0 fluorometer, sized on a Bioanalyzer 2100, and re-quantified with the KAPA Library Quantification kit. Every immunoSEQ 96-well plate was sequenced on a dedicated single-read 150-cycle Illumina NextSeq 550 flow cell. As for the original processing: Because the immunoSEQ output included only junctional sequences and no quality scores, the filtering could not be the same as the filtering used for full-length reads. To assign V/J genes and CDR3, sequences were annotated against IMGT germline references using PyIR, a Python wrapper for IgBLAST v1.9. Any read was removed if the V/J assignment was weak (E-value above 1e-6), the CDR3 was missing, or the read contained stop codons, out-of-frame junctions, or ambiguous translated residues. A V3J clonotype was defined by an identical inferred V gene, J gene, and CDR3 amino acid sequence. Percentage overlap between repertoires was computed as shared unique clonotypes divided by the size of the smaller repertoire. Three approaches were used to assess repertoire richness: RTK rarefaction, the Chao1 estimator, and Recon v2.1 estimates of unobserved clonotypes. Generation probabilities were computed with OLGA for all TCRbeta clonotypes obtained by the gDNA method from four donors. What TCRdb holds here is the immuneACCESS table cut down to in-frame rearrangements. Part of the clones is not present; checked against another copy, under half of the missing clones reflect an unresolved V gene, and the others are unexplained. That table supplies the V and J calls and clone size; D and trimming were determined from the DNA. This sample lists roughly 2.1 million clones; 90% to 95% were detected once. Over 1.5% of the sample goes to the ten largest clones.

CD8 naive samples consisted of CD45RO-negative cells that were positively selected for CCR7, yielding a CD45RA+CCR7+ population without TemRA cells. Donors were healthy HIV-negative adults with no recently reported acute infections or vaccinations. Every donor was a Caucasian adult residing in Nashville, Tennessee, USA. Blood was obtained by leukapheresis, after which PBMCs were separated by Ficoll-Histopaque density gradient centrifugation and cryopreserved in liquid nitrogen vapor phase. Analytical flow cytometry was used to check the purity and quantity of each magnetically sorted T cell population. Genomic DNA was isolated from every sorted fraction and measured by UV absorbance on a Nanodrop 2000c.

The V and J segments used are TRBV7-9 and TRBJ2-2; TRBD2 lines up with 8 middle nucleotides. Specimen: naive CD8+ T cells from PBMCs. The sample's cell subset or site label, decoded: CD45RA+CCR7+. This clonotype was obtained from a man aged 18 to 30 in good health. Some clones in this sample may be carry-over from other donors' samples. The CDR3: CASSLGTSSAGELFF. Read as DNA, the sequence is TGTGCCAGCAGCTTGGGGACTAGTAGCGCCGGGGAGCTGTTTTTT.